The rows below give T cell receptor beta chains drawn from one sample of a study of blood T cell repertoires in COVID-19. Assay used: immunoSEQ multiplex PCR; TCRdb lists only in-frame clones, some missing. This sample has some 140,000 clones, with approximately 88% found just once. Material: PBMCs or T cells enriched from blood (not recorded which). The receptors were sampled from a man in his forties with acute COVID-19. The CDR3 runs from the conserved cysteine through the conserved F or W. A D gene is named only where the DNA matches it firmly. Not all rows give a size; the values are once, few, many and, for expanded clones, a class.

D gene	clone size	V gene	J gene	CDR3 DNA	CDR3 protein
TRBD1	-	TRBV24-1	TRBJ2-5	TGTGCCCCCCAACCCGACAGGGAACGAATACAAGAGACCCAGTACTTC	CAPQPDRERIQETQYF
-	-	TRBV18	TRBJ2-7	TGTGCCAGCTCACCGGGACAAGAGACCTACGAGCAGTACTTC	CASSPGQETYEQYF
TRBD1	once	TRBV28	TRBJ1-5	TGTGCCAGCAGCCCCCGACAGGGCAGGGTCTGGCAGCCCCAGCATTTT	CASSPRQGRVWQPQHF
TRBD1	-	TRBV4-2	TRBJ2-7	TGTGCCAGCAGCCACGACAGGGGGTTCGACGAGCAGTACTTC	CASSHDRGFDEQYF
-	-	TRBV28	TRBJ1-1	TGTGCCAGCAATGAGTCGGGTGAAGCTTTCTTT	CASNESGEAFF
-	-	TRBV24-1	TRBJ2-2	TGTGCCACCAGTGATCATGACCAGGGGAACACCGGGGAGCTGTTTTTT	CATSDHDQGNTGELFF
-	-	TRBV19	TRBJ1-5	TGTGCCAGTAAGGAACGGGGTGGCAATCAGCCCCAGCATTTT	CASKERGGNQPQHF
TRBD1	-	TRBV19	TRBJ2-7	TGTGCCAGTAGCTCCGGGACAGGGGCCTACGAGCAGTACTTC	CASSSGTGAYEQYF
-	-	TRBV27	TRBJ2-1	TGTGCCAGCATGAATCCTCCTAGCTCCTACAATGAGCAGTTCTTC	CASMNPPSSYNEQFF
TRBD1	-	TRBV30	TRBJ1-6	TGTGCCTGGACCGGGACAGCGAATTCACCCCTCCACTTT	CAWTGTANSPLHF
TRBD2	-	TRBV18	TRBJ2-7	TGTGCCACTGCGGGAGCCTCGAGGGAGCAGTACTTC	CATAGASREQYF
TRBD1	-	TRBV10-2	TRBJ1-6	TGCGCCAGCTGGGACAGGGATAATTCACCCCTCCACTTT	CASWDRDNSPLHF
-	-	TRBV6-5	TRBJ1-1	TGTGCCAGCAGTTCCCTCGGGACACCCAACACTGAAGCTTTCTTT	CASSSLGTPNTEAFF